Detailed here is one TCR beta chain. Its antigen is currently unknown. The germline gene is not matched at one end of the junction; a read error may be the cause. The data were taken from a study of vaccination and CD4 T cells after COVID-19. Oncomine TCR Beta short-read sequencing was applied to DNA from cultured CD4+ T cells. A single record per CDR3 protein comes from TCRdb applying MiXCR to the PCR reads. The sample yields 13,000 or so distinct CDR3 sequences, 79% seen once. Treatment specified: approximately 10-day PBMC culture with coronavirus spike peptide pools or control peptides (ViraFEST assay). The positive PCR dates, which preceded the US Alpha, Beta and Delta variants, fell between March and December 2020. CDR1 and CDR2 (germline): MDHEN, SYDVKM. The CDR3 spans 17 residues.

The sequenced material came from CD4+ T cells from blood, cultured in vitro. The TCR originated in a human donor who had recovered from COVID-19. The chain has TRBV28 and TRBJ1-2; perhaps TRBD1 as D (6 bases). Here the CDR3 DNA reads TGTGCCAGCAGGGTTTCCGCATTCTGGGACAACAACTATGGTTACACCTTC. Its translation is CASRVSAFWDNNYGYTF.